The 8 T cell receptor beta chains in this list originate from one sample, sequenced in a study of regulatory T cells in long-lasting Graves disease. As for time point: newly diagnosed GD, antithyroid drugs for less than 3 months. The TCR library was made from RNA that had been extracted from PBMCs in TRIzol. Arm-PCR of CDR3 regions with iRepertoire HTBI primers generated TCR beta libraries. TCRdb reprocessed the multiplex PCR reads with MiXCR, giving one entry per CDR3 protein. The sample yields about 370,000 distinct CDR3 sequences, roughly a sixth seen once. The sequences come from peripheral blood mononuclear cells (PBMCs), collected at new diagnosis, from a patient treated with antithyroid drugs. These receptors came from a female donor with Graves disease.

This clonotype has at least ten counts. The chain carries TRBV5-1 and TRBJ1-1; D ambiguous. With 4 bases removed from V and 1 base from J, the gap between germline ends came to 11 bases. Germline V gene lookup returns CDR1 SGHRS and CDR2 YFSETQ. CDR3 length: 14 amino acids. CDR3 sequence (DNA): TGCGCCAGCAGCCAATTCCAAGGGAACACTGAAGCTTTCTTT. Translated, it gives CASSQFQGNTEAFF. Full variable domain (rest looked up from reference TRBV5-1 and TRBJ1-1): KAGVTQTPRYLIKTRGQQVTLSCSPISGHRSVSWYQQTPGQGLQFLFEYFSETQRNKGNFPGRFSGRQFSNSRSEMNVSTLELGDSALYLCASSQFQGNTEAFFGQGTRLTVV.

This clonotype was seen at least ten times. The CDR3 region has the DNA TGTGCCTGGAGTGTGAGTGCGGGCCAGCCCCAGCATTTT. Amino acids: CAWSVSAGQPQHF. The chain is built from TRBV30 and TRBJ1-5; no firm D call. The CDR3 length is 13 residues. CDR1 and CDR2 (germline): GTSNPN, SVGIG (reference sequence). Trimming stripped 0 bases from V and 7 bases from J, with 10 bases between.

This clonotype has ten or more counts. The gene calls are TRBV5-1 and TRBJ2-1; D possibly uses TRBD1 or TRBD2 (5 bases each). Trimming took off 1 base at V and 7 bases at J, with 15 bases between the two ends. The CDR3 runs 15 residues. From germline, CDR1 is SGHRS and CDR2 YFSETQ. The CDR3 nucleotides are TGCGCCAGCAGCTTGTGGGGCCAGACGGGGAATGAGCAGTTCTTC. This encodes CASSLWGQTGNEQFF.

There are many counts of this clonotype. The chain combines TRBV30 with TRBJ1-1; D is unresolved. The CDR3 has 11 amino acids. The V and J ends lost 6 bases and 3 bases respectively, with 8 bases between them. The germline gives CDR1 GTSNPN, CDR2 SVGIG (reference sequence). The CDR3 here is CACLKYTEAFF. CDR3 nucleotides: TGTGCCTGCCTAAAGTACACTGAAGCTTTCTTT.

Many counts were recorded for this clonotype. The chain uses TRBV9 and TRBJ2-1; D is perhaps TRBD1 or TRBD2 (5 bases each). CDR3 length: 16 amino acids. The germline gives CDR1 SGDLS, CDR2 YYNGEE. V lost 4 bases and J lost 0, with 14 bases in between. The CDR3 region is CASSPRWGSSYNEQFF. Here the CDR3 DNA reads TGTGCCAGCAGCCCCAGGTGGGGGAGCTCCTACAATGAGCAGTTCTTC. Combining the CDR3 with reference TRBV9 and TRBJ2-1 gives the whole variable domain DSGVTQTPKHLITATGQRVTLRCSPRSGDLSVYWYQQSLDQGLQFLIQYYNGEERAKGNILERFSAQQFPDLHSELNLSSLELGDSALYFCASSPRWGSSYNEQFFGPGTRLTVL.

This clonotype was found many times. The CDR3 DNA reads TGTGCCAGCAGCCTCAATAGACTGAGAATCTACGAGCAGTACTTC. As protein: CASSLNRLRIYEQYF. The chain has TRBV11-2 and TRBJ2-7; D is undetermined. V lost 5 bases and J lost 3, with 17 bases in between. Per germline, CDR1 SGHAT and CDR2 FQNNGV. The CDR3 contains 15 residues.

J is TRBJ1-5 and V is TRBV3-1; D is unresolved. The germline V and J ends were trimmed by 3 bases and 4 bases, with 13 bases remaining between them. This CDR3 is built from 15 residues. From germline, CDR1 is LGHDT and CDR2 YNNKEL (reference sequence). CDR3 loop: CASSHGPYENQPQHF. Here the CDR3 DNA reads TGTGCCAGCAGCCACGGGCCCTATGAAAATCAGCCCCAGCATTTT.

This clonotype was counted ten times or more. The chain employs TRBV2 and TRBJ2-1; possible D gene TRBD1, 5 bases. CDR3 size: 14 residues. The V and J ends lost 8 bases and 1 base respectively, with 12 bases between them. Germline CDR1 reads SNHLY; CDR2 reads FYNNEI. CDR3 nucleotide sequence: TGTGCCAGCGGCAAACAGGTTTCCTACAATGAGCAGTTCTTC. It translates to CASGKQVSYNEQFF.